The next 8 T cell receptor beta chains were all read from a single sample in a study of CD8 T cells in Susac syndrome. With random hexamers, about 0.5 to 1 ug RNA was reverse transcribed. TCRdb reanalysed the immunoSEQ multiplex PCR reads using MiXCR and keeps one entry per CDR3 protein. The sample contains hundreds of thousands of distinct CDR3 sequences, around 93% of which appear only once. Sequenced material: CD4+ T cells from PBMCs. The receptors shown here come from a human donor with multiple sclerosis.

Of note for this clonotype: At one end the junction does not follow the germline gene, possibly because of a read error. The chain employs TRBV7-7 and TRBJ2-3; the D gene is possibly TRBD1 (6 bases). Germline-derived CDR1 and CDR2 are SSHAT and FNYEAQ (reference sequence). The CDR3 contains 14 residues. The CDR3 DNA reads as TGTGCTAGCAGCTTCAACCAGGGGTCAGATACGCAGTATTTT. Protein product: CASSFNQGSDTQYF.

The chain has TRBV7-3 and TRBJ2-5; no reliable D call. CDR1 and CDR2 from the germline V gene are SGHTA and FQGTGA. The CDR3 totals 14 residues. Trimming cost V 1 base and J 5 bases, with 11 bases left between them. The DNA for the CDR3 is TGTGCCAGCAGCTTAAGGCCAGGTCGGGAGACCCAGTACTTC. This sequence encodes CASSLRPGRETQYF.

The chain carries TRBV5-1 and TRBJ2-4; possible D gene TRBD2, 6 bases. The CDR3 extends over 15 amino acids. V dropped 0 bases and J dropped 7 bases, with 14 bases sitting between them. Germline V CDR1 and CDR2: SGHRS, YFSETQ. The CDR3 is CASSLAGNAGNIQYF. The CDR3 region has the DNA TGCGCCAGCAGCTTGGCCGGGAACGCGGGGAACATTCAGTACTTC. Drawing the rest from reference TRBV5-1 and TRBJ2-4, the complete variable domain is KAGVTQTPRYLIKTRGQQVTLSCSPISGHRSVSWYQQTPGQGLQFLFEYFSETQRNKGNFPGRFSGRQFSNSRSEMNVSTLELGDSALYLCASSLAGNAGNIQYFGAGTRLSVL.

This sequence joins TRBV10-3 and TRBJ2-2; D unclear. Trimming removed 4 bases at V and 0 bases at J, with 6 bases between. Germline CDR1 reads ENHRY; CDR2 reads SYGVKD. CDR3 length: 14 residues. In nucleotides, the CDR3 is TGTGCCATCAGTGGGCCACCGAACACCGGGGAGCTGTTTTTT. Protein: CAISGPPNTGELFF.

This clonotype has only one observation. The V gene is TRBV4-1, the J gene TRBJ1-6, with 7 positions matching TRBD1. V shed 0 bases and J 8 bases; nucleotides not matched to a gene: 4. CDR3 length: 15 amino acids. The germline gives CDR1 MGHRA, CDR2 YSYEKL. DNA for the CDR3: TGCGCCAGCAGCCAAGAACACAGGGGAGATTCACCCCTCCACTTT. Amino acids: CASSQEHRGDSPLHF.

This chain connects TRBV15 to TRBJ2-3, with D unresolved. Trimming removed 1 base from V and 3 bases from J, with 8 bases in between. CDR1 and CDR2 from the germline V gene are LNHNV and YYDKDF (reference sequence). This CDR3 is 14 amino acids long. The CDR3 bases are TGTGCCACCAGCAGAGTGTTACGAACAGATACGCAGTATTTT. Protein product: CATSRVLRTDTQYF.

This chain connects TRBV2 to TRBJ1-5; the match to TRBD1 covers 7 bases. Trimming took 7 bases from V and 0 from J; bases not matched to a gene: 6. Germline lookup yields CDR1 SNHLY and CDR2 FYNNEI. CDR3 size: 15 residues. This CDR3 is CASTQTGNSNQPQHF. In DNA form, the CDR3 reads TGTGCCAGCACCCAGACAGGGAATAGCAATCAGCCCCAGCATTTT.

This chain uses TRBV24-1 with TRBJ2-1; D is uncertain. Looked up from germline, CDR1 is KGHDR and CDR2 is SFDVKD. This CDR3 comprises 11 residues. Trimming shortened V by 3 bases and J by 10 bases, and 6 bases separated the two germline ends. CDR3 protein: CATSDRREQFF. The DNA for the CDR3 is TGTGCCACCAGTGATCGACGGGAGCAGTTCTTC.